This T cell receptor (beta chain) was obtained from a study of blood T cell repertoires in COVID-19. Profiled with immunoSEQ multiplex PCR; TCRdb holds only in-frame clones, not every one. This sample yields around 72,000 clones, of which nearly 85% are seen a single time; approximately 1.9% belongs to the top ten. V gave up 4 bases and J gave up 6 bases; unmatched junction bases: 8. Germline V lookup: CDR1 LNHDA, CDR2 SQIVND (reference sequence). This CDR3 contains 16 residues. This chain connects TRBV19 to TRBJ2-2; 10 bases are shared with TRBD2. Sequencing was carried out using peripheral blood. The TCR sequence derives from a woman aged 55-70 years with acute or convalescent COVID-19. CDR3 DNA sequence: TGTGCCAGTAGTAACCTAGCGGGAGTCGTAGCCGGGGAGCTGTTTTTT. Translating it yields CASSNLAGVVAGELFF.